This paragraph covers one T cell receptor (beta chain) sequence. The data are from a study of technical replicates of blood from a few donors. Measured with immunoSEQ multiplex PCR; TCRdb has only the in-frame clones, and not every one. Among more than 65,000 clones listed, about nine tenths were seen once. Germline CDR1 SGHDN, CDR2 FVKESK. The length of the CDR3 is 16 residues. V lost 4 bases and J lost 3; bases outside the gene matches: 11. The genes are TRBV14 and TRBJ2-5, with 7 bases identical to TRBD2. Source material: T cells isolated from PBMCs. This receptor was obtained from a human donor in good health. The CDR3: CASSPRGEKGKETQYF. The DNA of the CDR3 is TGTGCCAGCAGCCCTCGGGGGGAGAAGGGTAAAGAGACCCAGTACTTC.